This TCR beta chain derives from a study of CD8+ T cells in alopecia areata. For the study at large: Affected scalp percentage gauged treated patients' severity.

Once RNA had been extracted, it was reverse transcribed into cDNA to act as the sequencing template. Assay used: immunoSEQ multiplex PCR; TCRdb lists only in-frame clones, some missing. This table holds around 270,000 clones, roughly 64% found once. The V end lost 4 bases, the J end lost 5 bases, and 18 bases lay between the germline ends. CDR1 is SGHRS and CDR2 is YFSETQ in the germline V gene. This CDR3 spans 15 amino acids. A note on this clone: Antigen: not known.

Findings of the study overall: Normal skin's resident alphabeta T cells are sequenced alongside lesional scalp T cells. Clonality was higher in lesional than normal scalp, especially in alopecia totalis/universalis. Given one nonresponder, whether baseline CD8+ expansion relates to response remains uncertain.

Treatment defined: oral pan-JAK inhibitor, 5-10 mg twice daily. The sample in question was CD4+ T cells sorted from blood, obtained at week 24, from a patient treated with tofacitinib. The chain uses TRBV5-1 and TRBJ1-1; D unresolved. This TCR was sampled from a human donor with alopecia areata. CDR3: CASSGNPERGTEAFF. CDR3 coding DNA: TGCGCCAGCAGCGGAAATCCAGAGCGGGGAACTGAAGCTTTCTTT.